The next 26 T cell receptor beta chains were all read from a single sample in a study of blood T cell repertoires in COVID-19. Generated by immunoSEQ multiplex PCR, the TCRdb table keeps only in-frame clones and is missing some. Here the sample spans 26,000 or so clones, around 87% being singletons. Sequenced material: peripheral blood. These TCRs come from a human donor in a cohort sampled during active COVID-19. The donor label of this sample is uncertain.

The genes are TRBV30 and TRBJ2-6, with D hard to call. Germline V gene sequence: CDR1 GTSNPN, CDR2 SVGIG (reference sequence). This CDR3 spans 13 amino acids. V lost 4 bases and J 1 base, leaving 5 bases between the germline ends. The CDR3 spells CAWTQSGANVLTF. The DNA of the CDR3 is TGTGCCTGGACCCAATCTGGGGCCAACGTCCTGACTTTC. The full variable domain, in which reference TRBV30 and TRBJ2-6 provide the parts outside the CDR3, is SQTIHQWPATLVQPVGSPLSLECTVEGTSNPNLYWYRQAAGRGLQLLFYSVGIGQISSEVPQNLSASRPQDRQFILSSKKLLLSDSGFYLCAWTQSGANVLTFGAGSRLTVL.

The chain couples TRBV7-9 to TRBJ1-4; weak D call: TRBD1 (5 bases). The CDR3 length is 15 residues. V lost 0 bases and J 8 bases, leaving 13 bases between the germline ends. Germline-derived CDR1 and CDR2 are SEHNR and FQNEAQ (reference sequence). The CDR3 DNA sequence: TGTGCCAGCAGCTTAGCCTCAGGGATGGACGAAAAACTGTTTTTT. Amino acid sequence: CASSLASGMDEKLFF.

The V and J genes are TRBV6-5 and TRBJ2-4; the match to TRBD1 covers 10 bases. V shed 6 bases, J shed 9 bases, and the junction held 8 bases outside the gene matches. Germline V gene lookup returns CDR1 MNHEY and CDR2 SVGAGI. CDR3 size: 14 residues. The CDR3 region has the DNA TGTGCCAGCAGCTCCGGGACAGGGGTGGGCATTCAGTACTTC. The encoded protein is CASSSGTGVGIQYF.

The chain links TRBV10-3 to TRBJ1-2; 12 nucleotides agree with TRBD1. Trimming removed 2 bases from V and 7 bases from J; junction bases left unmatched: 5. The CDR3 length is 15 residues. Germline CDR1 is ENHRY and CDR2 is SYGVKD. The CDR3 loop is CAISEAGTGGSGYTF. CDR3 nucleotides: TGTGCCATCAGTGAGGCCGGGACAGGGGGCTCTGGCTACACCTTC.

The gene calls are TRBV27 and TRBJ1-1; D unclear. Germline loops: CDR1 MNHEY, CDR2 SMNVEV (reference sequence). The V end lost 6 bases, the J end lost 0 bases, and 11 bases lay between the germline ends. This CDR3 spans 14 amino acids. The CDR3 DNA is TGTGCCAGCAGCTTTGACATTATGAACACTGAAGCTTTCTTT. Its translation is CASSFDIMNTEAFF.

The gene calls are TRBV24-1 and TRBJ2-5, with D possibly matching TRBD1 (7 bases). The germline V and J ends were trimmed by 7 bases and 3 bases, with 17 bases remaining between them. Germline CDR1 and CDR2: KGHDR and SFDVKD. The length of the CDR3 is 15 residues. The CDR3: CATSQGGTDKETQYF. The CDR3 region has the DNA TGTGCCACCAGCCAAGGAGGGACAGATAAAGAGACCCAGTACTTC.

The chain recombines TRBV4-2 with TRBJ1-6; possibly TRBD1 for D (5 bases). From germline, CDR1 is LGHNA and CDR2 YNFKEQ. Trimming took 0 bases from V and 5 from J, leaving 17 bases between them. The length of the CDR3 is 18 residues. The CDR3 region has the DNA TGTGCCAGCAGCCAAGAGTTAATTACAGGATTAAATAATTCACCCCTCCACTTT. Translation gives CASSQELITGLNNSPLHF.

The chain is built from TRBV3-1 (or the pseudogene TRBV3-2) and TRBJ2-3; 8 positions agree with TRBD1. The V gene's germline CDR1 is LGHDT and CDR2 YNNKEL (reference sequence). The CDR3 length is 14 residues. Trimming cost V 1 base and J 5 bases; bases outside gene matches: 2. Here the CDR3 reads CASSQGTGRDTQYF. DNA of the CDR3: TGTGCCAGCAGCCAAGGGACAGGGAGAGATACGCAGTATTTT.

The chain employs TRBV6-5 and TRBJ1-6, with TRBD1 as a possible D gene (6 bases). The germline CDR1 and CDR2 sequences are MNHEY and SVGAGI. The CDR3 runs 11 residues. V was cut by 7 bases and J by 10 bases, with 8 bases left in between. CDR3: CASKGVSPLHF. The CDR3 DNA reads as TGTGCCAGCAAGGGGGTGTCACCCCTCCACTTT.

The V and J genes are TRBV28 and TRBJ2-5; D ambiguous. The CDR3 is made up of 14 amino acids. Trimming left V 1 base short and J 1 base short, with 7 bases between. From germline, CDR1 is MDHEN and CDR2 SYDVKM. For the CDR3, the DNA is TGTGCCAGCAGTTTATCAGACTTCCAAGAGACCCAGTACTTC. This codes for CASSLSDFQETQYF.

The CDR3 is CAWSVNPTGSYGYTF. For the CDR3, the DNA is TGTGCCTGGAGTGTAAACCCCACAGGATCCTATGGCTACACCTTC. The rearrangement links TRBV30 to TRBJ1-2; D may be TRBD1 (5 bases). The germline V and J ends were trimmed by 0 bases and 4 bases, with 15 bases remaining between them. Germline V gives CDR1 GTSNPN, CDR2 SVGIG (reference sequence). This CDR3 is 15 amino acids long.

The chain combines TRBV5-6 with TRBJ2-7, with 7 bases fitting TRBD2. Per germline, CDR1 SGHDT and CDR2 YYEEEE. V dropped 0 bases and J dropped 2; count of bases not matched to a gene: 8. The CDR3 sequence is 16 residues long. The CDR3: CASSLVASGITYEQYF. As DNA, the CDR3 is TGTGCCAGCAGCTTGGTCGCTAGCGGCATTACCTACGAGCAGTACTTC.

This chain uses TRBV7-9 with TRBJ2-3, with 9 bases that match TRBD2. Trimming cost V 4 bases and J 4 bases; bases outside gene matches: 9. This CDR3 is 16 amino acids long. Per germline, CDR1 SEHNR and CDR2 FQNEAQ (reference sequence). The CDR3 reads CASSSVTSGFPDTQYF. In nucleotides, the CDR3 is TGTGCCAGCAGCTCAGTGACTAGCGGTTTTCCAGATACGCAGTATTTT.

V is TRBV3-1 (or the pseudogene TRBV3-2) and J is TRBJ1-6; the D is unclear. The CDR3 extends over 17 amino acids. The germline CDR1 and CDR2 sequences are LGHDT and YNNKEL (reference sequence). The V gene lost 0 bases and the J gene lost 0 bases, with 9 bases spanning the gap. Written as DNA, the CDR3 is TGTGCCAGCAGCCAAGATACTGGTGTCTCCTATAATTCACCCCTCCACTTT. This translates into CASSQDTGVSYNSPLHF.

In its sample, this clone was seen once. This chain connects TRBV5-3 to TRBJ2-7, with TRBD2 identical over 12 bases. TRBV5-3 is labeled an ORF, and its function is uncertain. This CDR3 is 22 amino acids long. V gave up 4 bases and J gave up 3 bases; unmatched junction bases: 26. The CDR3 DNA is TGTGCCAGAAGCGCGAACCCAGGACTAGCGGGGACTGTTAAGCCCCCGGACTACGAGCAGTACTTC. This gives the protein CARSANPGLAGTVKPPDYEQYF.

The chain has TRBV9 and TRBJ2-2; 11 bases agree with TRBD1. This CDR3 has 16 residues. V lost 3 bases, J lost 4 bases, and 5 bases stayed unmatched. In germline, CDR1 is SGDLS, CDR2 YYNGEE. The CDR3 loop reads CASSAGQGAATGELFF. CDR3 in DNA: TGTGCCAGCAGCGCCGGACAGGGGGCGGCCACCGGGGAGCTGTTTTTT.

The CDR3 here is CASSLSRWGARRGYTF. The CDR3 DNA is TGTGCCAGCAGCTTGTCTCGTTGGGGAGCTAGAAGGGGCTACACCTTC. The V gene is TRBV11-2, the J gene TRBJ1-2; D not resolved. V lost 3 bases and J 8 bases, leaving 22 bases between the germline ends. CDR1 is SGHAT, CDR2 FQNNGV, per germline. The CDR3 sequence is 16 residues long.

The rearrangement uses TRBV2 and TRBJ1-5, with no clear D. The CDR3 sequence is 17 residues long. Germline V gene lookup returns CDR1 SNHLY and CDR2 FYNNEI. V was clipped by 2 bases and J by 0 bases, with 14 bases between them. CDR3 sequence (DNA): TGTGCCAGCAGTGAAATCTCCGGCGGGTTTAGCAATCAGCCCCAGCATTTT. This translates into CASSEISGGFSNQPQHF.

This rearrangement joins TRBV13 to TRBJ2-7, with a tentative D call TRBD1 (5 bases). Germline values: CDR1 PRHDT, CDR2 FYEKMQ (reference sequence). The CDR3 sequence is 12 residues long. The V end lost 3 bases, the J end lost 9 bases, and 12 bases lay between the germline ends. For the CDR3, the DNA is TGTGCCAGCAGCTTCCTACAGGCTGGGCAGTACTTC. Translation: CASSFLQAGQYF.

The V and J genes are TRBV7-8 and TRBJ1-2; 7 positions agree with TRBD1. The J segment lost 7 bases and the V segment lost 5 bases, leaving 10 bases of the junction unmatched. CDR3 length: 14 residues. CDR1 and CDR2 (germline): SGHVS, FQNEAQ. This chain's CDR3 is CASSKQGTLRGYTF. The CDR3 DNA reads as TGTGCCAGCAGCAAACAGGGGACGCTCCGTGGCTACACCTTC.

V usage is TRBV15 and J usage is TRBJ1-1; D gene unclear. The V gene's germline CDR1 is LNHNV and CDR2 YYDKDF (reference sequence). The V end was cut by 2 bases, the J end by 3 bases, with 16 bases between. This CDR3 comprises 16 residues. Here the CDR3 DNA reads TGTGCCACCAGCAGAATTGTGCCTGGGCGTTACACTGAAGCTTTCTTT. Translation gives CATSRIVPGRYTEAFF.

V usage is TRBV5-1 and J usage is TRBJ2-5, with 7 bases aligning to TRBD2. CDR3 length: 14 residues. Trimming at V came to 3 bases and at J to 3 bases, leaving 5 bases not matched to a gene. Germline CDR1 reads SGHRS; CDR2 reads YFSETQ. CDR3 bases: TGCGCCAGCAGCTGGGGGGGATATGAAGAGACCCAGTACTTC. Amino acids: CASSWGGYEETQYF.

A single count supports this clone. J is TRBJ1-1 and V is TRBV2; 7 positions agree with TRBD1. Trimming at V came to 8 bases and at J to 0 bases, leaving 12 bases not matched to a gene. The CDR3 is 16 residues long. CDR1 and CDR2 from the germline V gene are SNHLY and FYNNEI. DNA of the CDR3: TGTGCCAGCTTACGGTCAGGGGGAAGACTGAACACTGAAGCTTTCTTT. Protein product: CASLRSGGRLNTEAFF. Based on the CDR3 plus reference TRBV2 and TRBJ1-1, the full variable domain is EPEVTQTPSHQVTQMGQEVILRCVPISNHLYFYWYRQILGQKVEFLVSFYNNEISEKSEIFDDQFSVERPDGSNFTLKIRSTKLEDSAMYFCASLRSGGRLNTEAFFGQGTRLTVV.

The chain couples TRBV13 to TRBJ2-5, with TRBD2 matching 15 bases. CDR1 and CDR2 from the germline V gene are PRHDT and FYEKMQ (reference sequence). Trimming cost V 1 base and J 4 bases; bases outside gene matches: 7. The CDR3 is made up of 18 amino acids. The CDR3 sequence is CASSLVRLGLAGGETQYF. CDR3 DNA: TGTGCCAGCAGCTTAGTTCGGTTGGGACTAGCGGGGGGAGAGACCCAGTACTTC. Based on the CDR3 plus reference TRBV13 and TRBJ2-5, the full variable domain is AAGVIQSPRHLIKEKRETATLKCYPIPRHDTVYWYQQGPGQDPQFLISFYEKMQSDKGSIPDRFSAQQFSDYHSELNMSSLELGDSALYFCASSLVRLGLAGGETQYFGPGTRLLVL.

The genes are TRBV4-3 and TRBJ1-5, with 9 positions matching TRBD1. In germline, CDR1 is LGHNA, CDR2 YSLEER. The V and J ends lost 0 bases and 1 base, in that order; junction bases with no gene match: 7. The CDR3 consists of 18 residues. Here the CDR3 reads CASSQDPLTGGSNQPQHF. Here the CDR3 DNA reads TGCGCCAGCAGCCAAGACCCGTTGACAGGGGGGAGCAATCAGCCCCAGCATTTT.

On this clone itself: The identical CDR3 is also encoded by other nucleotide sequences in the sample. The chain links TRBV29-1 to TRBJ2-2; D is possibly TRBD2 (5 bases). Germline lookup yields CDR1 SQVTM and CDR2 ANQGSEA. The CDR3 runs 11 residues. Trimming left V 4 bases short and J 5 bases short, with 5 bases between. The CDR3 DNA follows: TGCAGCGTTGCGGGGACCGGGGAGCTGTTTTTT. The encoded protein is CSVAGTGELFF.